Detailed here is one T cell receptor (beta chain). Its target is not known. The data originate from a study of lymphopenia after photon versus proton radiotherapy. Study findings and constraints: Under photons, naive T cells and diversity fell while effector/memory populations rose. Post-nadir diversity loss with photons came from oligoclonal expansion, particularly CD8+ Temra cells.

Produced via immunoSEQ multiplex PCR; TCRdb's table is partial and in-frame only. The table includes roughly 58,000 clones, roughly nine tenths detected once. The CDR3 is 16 amino acids. V lost 0 bases, J lost 4 bases, and 13 bases lay in between. Germline V lookup: CDR1 SGHTA, CDR2 FQGTGA. This receptor was obtained from a man older than 75 with esophageal cancer. The material was peripheral blood, obtained from a patient treated with proton-based radiotherapy. The genes are TRBV7-3 and TRBJ2-1; tentatively, D is TRBD1 or TRBD2 (5 bases each). The CDR3 loop reads CASSLTRDGPYNEQFF. CDR3 nucleotide sequence: TGTGCCAGCAGCTTAACCCGGGACGGCCCTTACAATGAGCAGTTCTTC. The complete variable domain, with remaining parts taken from reference TRBV7-3 and TRBJ2-1, reads GAGVSQTPSNKVTEKGKYVELRCDPISGHTALYWYRQSLGQGPEFLIYFQGTGAADDSGLPNDRFFAVRPEGSVSTLKIQRTERGDSAVYLCASSLTRDGPYNEQFFGPGTRLTVL.